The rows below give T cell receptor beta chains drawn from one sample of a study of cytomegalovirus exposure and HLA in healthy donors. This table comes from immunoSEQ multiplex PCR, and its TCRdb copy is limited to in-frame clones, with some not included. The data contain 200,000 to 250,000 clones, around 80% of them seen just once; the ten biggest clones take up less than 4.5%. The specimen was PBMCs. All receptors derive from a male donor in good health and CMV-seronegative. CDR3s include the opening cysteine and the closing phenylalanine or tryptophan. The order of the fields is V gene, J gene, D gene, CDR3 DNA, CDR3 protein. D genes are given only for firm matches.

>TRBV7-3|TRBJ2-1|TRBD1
TGTGCCAGCAGCTTCCTGCGACAGGGAGACAATGAGCAGTTCTTC
CASSFLRQGDNEQFF
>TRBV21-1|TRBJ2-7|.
TGTGCCAGCAGCAAAGATAGTAGGGACAGGGTCACATACGAGCAGTACTTC
CASSKDSRDRVTYEQYF
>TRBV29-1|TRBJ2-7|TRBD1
TGCAGCGTTGGGTTCCGGGACAGTTCCTACGAGCAGTACTTC
CSVGFRDSSYEQYF
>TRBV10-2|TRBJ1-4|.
TGCGCCAGCAGTGAATCAGCAACTAATGAAAAACTGTTTTTT
CASSESATNEKLFF
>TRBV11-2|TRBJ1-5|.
TGTGCCAGCAGCTTAGCAGGGGCCGGCAATCAGCCCCAGCATTTT
CASSLAGAGNQPQHF
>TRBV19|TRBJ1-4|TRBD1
TGTGCCAGTAGGTTACAGGGGGTTAATGAAAAACTGTTTTTT
CASRLQGVNEKLFF
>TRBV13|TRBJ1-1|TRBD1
TGTGCCAGCAGCCCCCGACAGGGGGCCGTCACTGAAGCTTTCTTT
CASSPRQGAVTEAFF
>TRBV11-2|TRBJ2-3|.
TGTGCCAGCAGGGTGATTGGGGAGCCTACGCAGTATTTT
CASRVIGEPTQYF
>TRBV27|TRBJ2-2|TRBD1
TGTGCCAGCAGGGGGACAGGGGTCACCGGGGAGCTGTTTTTT
CASRGTGVTGELFF
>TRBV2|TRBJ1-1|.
TGTGCCAGCAGCACGTACATGAACACTGAAGCTTTCTTT
CASSTYMNTEAFF
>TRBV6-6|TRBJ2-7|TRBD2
TGTGCCAGCAGGGAACCGGGACTAGCGGGGAAATACGAGCAGTACTTC
CASREPGLAGKYEQYF
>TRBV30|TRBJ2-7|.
TGTGCCCTTTCGTCGGGAGTAAACTACGAGCAGTACTTC
CALSSGVNYEQYF
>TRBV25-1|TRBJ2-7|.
TGTGCCAGCAGGCGGGGCACCGGATACGAGCAGTACTTC
CASRRGTGYEQYF
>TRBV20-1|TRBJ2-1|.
TGCAGTGCCACCGACGTAGCGCAGTTCTTC
CSATDVAQFF
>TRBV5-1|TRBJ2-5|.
TGCGCCGTATCGATCGGAGAGACCCAGTACTTC
CAVSIGETQYF